A selection of T cell receptor beta chains follows, all from one sample in a study of T-cell reconstitution after alpha-beta-depleted transplantation in children. MiXCR, run by TCRdb on the PCR reads, gives a single entry per CDR3 protein. The sample records approximately 99,000 distinct CDR3 sequences, approximately 6.9% being singletons. Sample: PBMCs, mostly from graft donor cells, taken 360 days after TCRalphabeta/CD19-depleted stem cell transplant. These receptors came from a male patient aged 2 to 9 who had a stem cell transplant for acute lymphoblastic leukemia, so the T cells may come from the graft donor. Each CDR3 is given with its conserved first and last residue. Fields, in order: clone size, V gene, D gene, J gene, CDR3 DNA, CDR3 protein. A D gene is named only where the DNA matches it firmly. Some rows mark clone size as missing; the rest say once, few, many or name a class of expanded clone.

many	TRBV15	TRBD1	TRBJ1-1	TGTGCCACCAGCCGTCAGACAGGGGGAAACACTGAAGCTTTCTTT	CATSRQTGGNTEAFF
NA	TRBV6-5	NA	TRBJ1-1	TGTGCCAGCAGTTACCAAGGGGTTGACACTGAAGCTTTCTTT	CASSYQGVDTEAFF
many	TRBV10-3	TRBD2	TRBJ2-7	TGTGCCATCAGTGAACCGCGGGGGGGCCTTTACTACGAGCAGTACTTC	CAISEPRGGLYYEQYF
few	TRBV6-2/TRBV6-3	NA	TRBJ2-4	TGTGCCAGCAGCCTTAAAAACATTCAGTACTTC	CASSLKNIQYF
NA	TRBV4-3	TRBD2	TRBJ2-5	TGCGCCAGCAGCCAAGAGGCAGATAGCGGGGGCCCTTGGGGTGAGACCCAGTACTTC	CASSQEADSGGPWGETQYF
few	TRBV5-1	TRBD1	TRBJ1-5	TGCGCCAGCAGCACAGGGGTTAGCAATCAGCCCCAGCATTTT	CASSTGVSNQPQHF
NA	TRBV28	NA	TRBJ1-5	TGTGCCAGCATCCTGGGGGGGCGGGAGCCCCAGCATTTT	CASILGGREPQHF
many	TRBV6-2/TRBV6-3	NA	TRBJ2-3	TGTGCCAGCAGTTACTTCGCAGATACGCAGTATTTT	CASSYFADTQYF
few	TRBV7-6	NA	TRBJ2-3	TGTGCCAGCAGCCCCTTCTCGGTAGTAAGGTCAGATACGCAGTATTTT	CASSPFSVVRSDTQYF
many	TRBV7-8	NA	TRBJ2-3	TGTGCCAGCAGCTTAGCGGGGACTCTTAGCACAGATACGCAGTATTTT	CASSLAGTLSTDTQYF
few	TRBV27	NA	TRBJ2-7	TGTGCCAGCAGTTTACCGGGGACCGCTCTTTACGAGCAGTACTTC	CASSLPGTALYEQYF
many	TRBV6-5	NA	TRBJ2-1	TGTGCCAGCAGTTACGACCTGGGGGGCTACAATGAGCAGTTCTTC	CASSYDLGGYNEQFF
many	TRBV7-6	TRBD2	TRBJ2-1	TGTGCCAGCAGAGGGCTAGCGGATTTCGGCTCCTACAATGAGCAGTTCTTC	CASRGLADFGSYNEQFF
NA	TRBV28	TRBD1	TRBJ2-2	TGTGCCAGTTCCACAGGGGGCTTCTCCACCGGGGAGCTGTTTTTT	CASSTGGFSTGELFF
NA	TRBV7-6	TRBD1	TRBJ2-7	TGTGCCAGCAGCCCTGTACAGGGGATCGCCTACGAGCAGTACTTC	CASSPVQGIAYEQYF
many	TRBV20-1	NA	TRBJ2-3	TGCAGTGCCCCCGGACGGGTGGTAGATACGCAGTATTTT	CSAPGRVVDTQYF
many	TRBV27	NA	TRBJ1-5	TGTGCCAGCTTGATGGGGGAACCCCAGCATTTT	CASLMGEPQHF
few	TRBV7-9	TRBD1	TRBJ2-3	TGTGCCGGAATCCGGGACAGGGAAGCAGATACGCAGTATTTT	CAGIRDREADTQYF
NA	TRBV10-1	TRBD1	TRBJ2-3	TGCGCCAGCAGTACGACAGGGGGCTGGGGGGATACGCAGTATTTT	CASSTTGGWGDTQYF
NA	TRBV5-6	NA	TRBJ2-3	TGTGCCAGCAGCTTGGGGCAAATCCTAGGCGGAGGAGATACGCAGTATTTT	CASSLGQILGGGDTQYF
many	TRBV7-2	NA	TRBJ2-1	TGTGCCAGCAGCTTGAGAGGTCGGCTAGCTTTAAGGGATGAGCAGTTCTTC	CASSLRGRLALRDEQFF
few	TRBV11-2	NA	TRBJ2-5	TGTGCCAGCAGCTTAGTGGTAGGACCCGAGACCCAGTACTTC	CASSLVVGPETQYF
NA	TRBV9	TRBD2	TRBJ2-1	TGTGCCAGCAGCGGCGCTAGCGGGCCCTCCTACAATGAGCAGTTCTTC	CASSGASGPSYNEQFF